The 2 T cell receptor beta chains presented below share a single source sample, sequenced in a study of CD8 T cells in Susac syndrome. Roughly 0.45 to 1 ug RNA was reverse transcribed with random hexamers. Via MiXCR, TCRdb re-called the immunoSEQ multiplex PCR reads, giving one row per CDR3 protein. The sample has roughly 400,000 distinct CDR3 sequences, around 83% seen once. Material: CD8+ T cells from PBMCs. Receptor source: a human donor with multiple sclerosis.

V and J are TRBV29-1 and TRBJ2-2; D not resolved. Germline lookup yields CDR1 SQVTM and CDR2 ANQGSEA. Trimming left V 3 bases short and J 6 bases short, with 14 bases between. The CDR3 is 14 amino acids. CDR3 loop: CSVEGLGFAGELFF. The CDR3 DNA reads TGCAGCGTTGAGGGCCTGGGGTTCGCCGGGGAGCTGTTTTTT.

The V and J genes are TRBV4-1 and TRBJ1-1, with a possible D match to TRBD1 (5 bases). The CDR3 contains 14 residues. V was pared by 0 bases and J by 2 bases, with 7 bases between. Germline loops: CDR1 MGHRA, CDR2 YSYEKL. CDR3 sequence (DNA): TGCGCCAGCAGCCAAGAACAGGCTAACACTGAAGCTTTCTTT. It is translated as CASSQEQANTEAFF.